A selection of T cell receptor beta chains follows, all from one sample in a study of technical replicates of blood from several donors. Some clones are missing from TCRdb's copy, which holds only in-frame ones; the method was immunoSEQ multiplex PCR. Of roughly 80,000 clones listed, 90% to 95% are singletons. The sequenced sample consisted of T cells isolated from PBMCs. These receptors all come from a human donor in good health. CDR3s include the opening cysteine and the closing phenylalanine or tryptophan. The D gene is left open where the match is weak. Size values are once, few and many counts, or a class for expanded clones, and some rows have none.

TRBV9,.,TRBJ1-5,.,CASSVEGVQPQHF,TGTGCCAGCAGCGTAGAGGGGGTCCAGCCCCAGCATTTT
TRBV10-3,.,TRBJ2-1,.,CAISEPPNEQFF,TGTGCCATCAGTGAGCCTCCCAATGAGCAGTTCTTC
TRBV6-6,.,TRBJ2-7,TRBD1,CAIRAPTGTGVYEQYF,TGTGCCATCCGAGCCCCGACCGGGACAGGGGTTTACGAGCAGTACTTC
TRBV7-9,.,TRBJ2-5,.,CASSEGHYGETQYF,TGTGCCAGCAGCGAGGGACACTACGGGGAGACCCAGTACTTC
TRBV4-1,.,TRBJ2-4,.,CASSRLSVAKNIQYF,TGCGCCAGCAGCCGTCTCAGTGTAGCCAAAAACATTCAGTACTTC
TRBV4-3,.,TRBJ2-7,TRBD1,CASSQDQGQGIHEQYF,TGCGCCAGCAGCCAAGATCAGGGACAGGGCATCCACGAGCAGTACTTC
TRBV9,.,TRBJ2-7,TRBD2,CASSVEEREGLWGEQYF,TGTGCCAGCAGCGTAGAAGAGCGGGAGGGCCTTTGGGGGGAGCAGTACTTC
TRBV30,.,TRBJ2-1,TRBD1,CAWTRWDRGEQFF,TGTGCCTGGACTCGGTGGGACAGGGGTGAGCAGTTCTTC
TRBV6-6,.,TRBJ2-1,TRBD2,CASSYSGRGQFF,TGTGCCAGCAGTTACTCGGGGAGGGGGCAGTTCTTC
TRBV6-1,once,TRBJ1-3,.,CASSETFGAGASGNTIYF,TGTGCCAGCAGTGAAACTTTCGGAGCGGGGGCCTCTGGAAACACCATATATTTT
TRBV18,.,TRBJ2-6,.,CASSPTGAGANVLTF,TGTGCCAGCTCACCAACAGGTGCGGGGGCCAACGTCCTGACTTTC
TRBV15,.,TRBJ1-3,.,CATSREGTFGNTIYF,TGTGCCACCAGCAGAGAAGGGACTTTTGGAAACACCATATATTTT
TRBV10-3,.,TRBJ1-1,.,CAILQQMNTEAFF,TGTGCCATCCTTCAACAGATGAACACTGAAGCTTTCTTT
TRBV6-1,.,TRBJ2-7,TRBD1,CASSEFPGQSYEQYF,TGTGCCAGCAGTGAATTTCCGGGACAGAGTTACGAGCAGTACTTC
TRBV28,.,TRBJ2-1,.,CASSPLTGRDEQFF,TGTGCCAGCAGTCCGTTGACAGGTAGGGATGAGCAGTTCTTC
TRBV4-2,.,TRBJ1-1,.,CASSQEAGNTEAFF,TGTGCCAGCAGCCAAGAGGCGGGGAACACTGAAGCTTTCTTT
TRBV16,.,TRBJ2-7,TRBD1,CASSPLGQGNHEQYF,TGTGCCAGCAGCCCCCTTGGACAGGGGAATCACGAGCAGTACTTC
TRBV11-2,.,TRBJ1-2,.,CASSPSGGLNYGYTF,TGTGCCAGCAGCCCGTCCGGGGGGTTAAACTATGGCTACACCTTC
TRBV9,.,TRBJ2-5,.,CASSLQPTGLQETQYF,TGTGCCAGCAGCCTCCAGCCGACAGGCCTACAAGAGACCCAGTACTTC
TRBV19,.,TRBJ2-7,.,CATRDTPYEQYF,TGTGCCACCCGGGACACCCCCTACGAGCAGTACTTC
TRBV7-3,.,TRBJ1-4,TRBD1,CASSCKKRDRVSWDNEKLFF,TGTGCCAGCAGCTGCAAGAAGCGGGACAGGGTAAGTTGGGATAATGAAAAACTGTTTTTT
TRBV15,.,TRBJ2-2,TRBD2,CATSTRLAGDTGELFF,TGTGCCACCAGCACCAGACTAGCGGGAGACACCGGGGAGCTGTTTTTT
TRBV30,.,TRBJ2-3,.,CAWDYYTDPTQYF,TGTGCCTGGGACTACTACACCGATCCTACGCAGTATTTT
TRBV18,.,TRBJ1-1,.,CASSPGQSTEAFF,TGTGCCAGCTCACCGGGACAAAGCACTGAAGCTTTCTTT
TRBV19,.,TRBJ1-1,.,CASSTGVNTEAFF,TGTGCCAGTAGTACGGGTGTCAACACTGAAGCTTTCTTT
TRBV2,.,TRBJ1-1,TRBD1,CASSITGGSAEAFF,TGTGCCAGCAGTATAACAGGGGGGTCGGCTGAAGCTTTCTTT
TRBV6-5,once,TRBJ2-7,.,CASSYNEGLSEQYF,TGTGCCAGCAGTTATAATGAGGGATTAAGCGAGCAGTACTTC
TRBV6-5,.,TRBJ2-3,.,CASSRRDSPTDTQYF,TGTGCCAGCAGTCGCCGTGACAGTCCTACGGATACGCAGTATTTT
TRBV11-2,once,TRBJ1-1,.,CASSSVGIKAFF,TGTGCCAGCAGCTCGGTTGGTATCAAAGCTTTCTTT
TRBV4-1,once,TRBJ2-1,TRBD1,CASSLRTGLYNEQFF,TGCGCCAGCAGCCTTAGGACAGGGCTCTACAATGAGCAGTTCTTC
TRBV4-1,.,TRBJ1-5,TRBD1,CASSQAGTGGQPQHF,TGCGCCAGCAGCCAAGCCGGGACAGGGGGCCAGCCCCAGCATTTT
TRBV30,.,TRBJ1-5,.,CAFRQNNQPQHF,TGTGCCTTTCGACAGAACAATCAGCCCCAGCATTTT
TRBV19,.,TRBJ1-1,TRBD1,CASNLVTGGSVYTEAFF,TGTGCCAGTAATTTGGTTACAGGGGGATCAGTGTACACTGAAGCTTTCTTT
TRBV10-3,.,TRBJ1-3,TRBD1,CAISPGQGFSGNTIYF,TGTGCCATCAGCCCGGGACAGGGATTCTCTGGAAACACCATATATTTT
TRBV7-8,.,TRBJ2-2,.,CASSLSGELFF,TGTGCCAGCAGCTTATCTGGGGAGCTGTTTTTT
TRBV19,.,TRBJ2-7,.,CASSILQGHEQYF,TGTGCCAGTAGTATTCTACAGGGACACGAGCAGTACTTC
TRBV19,.,TRBJ2-1,.,CASSMGQQPYNEQFF,TGTGCCAGTAGTATGGGGCAGCAACCCTACAATGAGCAGTTCTTC
TRBV7-6,.,TRBJ2-1,TRBD2,CASSQGLAEGNEQFF,TGTGCCAGCAGCCAGGGACTAGCGGAGGGGAATGAGCAGTTCTTC
TRBV7-2,.,TRBJ1-4,.,CASSLAGGLNEKLFF,TGTGCCAGCAGCTTAGCTGGCGGACTTAATGAAAAACTGTTTTTT
TRBV11-3,.,TRBJ2-1,.,CASSLEGSSYNEQFF,TGTGCCAGCAGCTTAGAGGGGAGCTCCTACAATGAGCAGTTCTTC
TRBV11-3,once,TRBJ2-7,.,CASGPRRQFRSPYEQYF,TGTGCCAGCGGACCCCGCCGACAGTTCCGAAGTCCCTACGAGCAGTACTTC
TRBV27,.,TRBJ2-3,TRBD2,CASSSFIAGGITDTQYF,TGTGCCAGCAGTTCTTTCATAGCGGGAGGGATCACAGATACGCAGTATTTT
TRBV28,.,TRBJ2-1,TRBD2,CASSFRLGGHEQFF,TGTGCCAGCAGTTTTAGGTTGGGAGGGCATGAGCAGTTCTTC
TRBV9,.,TRBJ2-5,.,CASSVTFGQNQETQYF,TGTGCCAGCAGCGTAACGTTCGGACAGAATCAAGAGACCCAGTACTTC
TRBV6-4,.,TRBJ1-2,TRBD1,CASRTGVGYGYTF,TGTGCCAGCAGGACAGGGGTAGGCTATGGCTACACCTTC
TRBV2,.,TRBJ1-5,.,CASSGMGPSQPQHF,TGTGCCAGCAGTGGCATGGGGCCGAGTCAGCCCCAGCATTTT
TRBV19,.,TRBJ2-7,.,CASSITPIPYEQYF,TGTGCCAGTAGTATCACTCCAATCCCCTACGAGCAGTACTTC
TRBV29-1,.,TRBJ2-7,TRBD1,CSVVTGANEQYF,TGCAGCGTCGTTACAGGGGCGAACGAGCAGTACTTC
TRBV7-9,.,TRBJ2-1,TRBD1,CASSLDRGYNEQFF,TGTGCCAGCAGCTTGGACAGGGGATACAATGAGCAGTTCTTC
TRBV20-1,.,TRBJ1-1,.,CSVRGNTEAFF,TGCAGTGTTCGGGGGAACACTGAAGCTTTCTTT
TRBV27,.,TRBJ2-7,.,CVSRDIGGSYSYEQYF,TGTGTCTCAAGGGACATCGGCGGGAGCTACTCCTACGAGCAGTACTTC
TRBV9,.,TRBJ2-5,.,CASSVGTSKETQYF,TGTGCCAGCAGCGTAGGAACTAGCAAAGAGACCCAGTACTTC
TRBV10-2,once,TRBJ2-1,TRBD2,CASSEPRTSRNEQFF,TGCGCCAGCAGTGAGCCTAGGACTAGCCGGAATGAGCAGTTCTTC
TRBV10-2,.,TRBJ2-6,TRBD1,CASDRAGANVLTF,TGCGCCAGCGACAGGGCAGGGGCCAACGTCCTGACTTTC
TRBV14,.,TRBJ2-7,TRBD2,CASSLTSGTYEQYF,TGTGCCAGCAGCCTAACTAGCGGGACCTACGAGCAGTACTTC